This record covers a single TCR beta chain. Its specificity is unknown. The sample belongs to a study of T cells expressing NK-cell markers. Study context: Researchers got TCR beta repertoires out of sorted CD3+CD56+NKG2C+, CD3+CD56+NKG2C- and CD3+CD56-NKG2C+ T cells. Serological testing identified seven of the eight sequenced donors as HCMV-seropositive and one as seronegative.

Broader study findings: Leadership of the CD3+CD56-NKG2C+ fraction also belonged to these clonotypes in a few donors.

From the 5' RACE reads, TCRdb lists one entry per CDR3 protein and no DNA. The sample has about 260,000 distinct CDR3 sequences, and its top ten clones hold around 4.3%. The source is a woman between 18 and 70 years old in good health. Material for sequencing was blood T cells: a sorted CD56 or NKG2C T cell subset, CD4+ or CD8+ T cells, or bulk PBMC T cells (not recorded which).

This CDR3 is CSVVGAGSYNEQFF. The chain combines TRBV29-1 with TRBJ2-1; TCRdb names TRBD1, which stays unverified in the absence of DNA. The CDR3 extends over 14 amino acids. CDR1 is SQVTM, CDR2 ANQGSEA, per germline.